The 8 T cell receptor beta chains listed next were all sequenced from one sample in a study of vaccination and CD4 T cells after COVID-19. Once obtained from cultured CD4+ T cells, the DNA was sequenced using the Oncomine TCR Beta short-read assay. One entry per CDR3 protein, called by TCRdb with MiXCR from the PCR reads. Of 5,000 to 7,500 distinct CDR3 sequences detected, roughly a third appear once; the ten largest clones hold approximately 28%. Treatment indicated: roughly nine-day PBMC culture with coronavirus spike peptide pools or control peptides (ViraFEST assay). Those CD4+ T cells from the unexposed donor predate the COVID-19 pandemic (2011-2018). Their antigen targets remain unknown. The sequenced material came from CD4+ T cells from blood, cultured in vitro. The receptors derive from a human donor in good health.

This clonotype appeared a few times. The V gene is TRBV20-1, the J gene TRBJ2-5; 8 bases are a match to TRBD1. Germline V gives CDR1 DFQATT, CDR2 SNEGSKA (reference sequence). The CDR3 spans 15 residues. V gave up 2 bases and J gave up 5 bases; unmatched junction bases: 10. The CDR3, as DNA: TGCAGTGCTAGAAATCCTGGACAGGGCCGGGAGACCCAGTACTTC. It yields the protein CSARNPGQGRETQYF.

V is TRBV5-1 and J is TRBJ1-1; TRBD1 matches at 9 bases. V was clipped by 0 bases and J by 4 bases; unmatched bases: 7. Looked up from germline, CDR1 is SGHRS and CDR2 is YFSETQ. This CDR3 region has 16 residues. The CDR3 DNA is TGCGCCAGCAGCTTGGGCAACACAGGGGGCGGCACTGAAGCTTTCTTT. It yields the protein CASSLGNTGGGTEAFF. Using reference TRBV5-1 and TRBJ1-1 for the parts outside the CDR3, the full variable domain is KAGVTQTPRYLIKTRGQQVTLSCSPISGHRSVSWYQQTPGQGLQFLFEYFSETQRNKGNFPGRFSGRQFSNSRSEMNVSTLELGDSALYLCASSLGNTGGGTEAFFGQGTRLTVV.

This clonotype was found a few times. The gene calls are TRBV27 and TRBJ1-6; 7 nucleotides match TRBD1. J was trimmed by 8 bases and V by 4 bases; bases with no gene match: 5. This CDR3 is 14 amino acids long. CDR1 is MNHEY, CDR2 SMNVEV, per germline (reference sequence). CDR3 loop: CASSSDRKHSPLHF. CDR3 coding DNA: TGTGCCAGCAGTTCGGACAGGAAGCATTCACCCCTCCACTTT.

Only a few counts were recorded for this clonotype. The V call is TRBV5-1, the J call TRBJ1-5, with D possibly TRBD1 on 5 matching bases. The CDR3 length is 15 residues. Deletions cut 0 bases from V and 5 bases from J, with 12 bases between. The germline gives CDR1 SGHRS, CDR2 YFSETQ. This CDR3 is CASSLDGGPYQPQHF. The CDR3 DNA follows: TGCGCCAGCAGCTTGGACGGGGGACCTTATCAGCCCCAGCATTTT. The variable domain in full, completed from reference TRBV5-1 and TRBJ1-5, reads KAGVTQTPRYLIKTRGQQVTLSCSPISGHRSVSWYQQTPGQGLQFLFEYFSETQRNKGNFPGRFSGRQFSNSRSEMNVSTLELGDSALYLCASSLDGGPYQPQHFGDGTRLSIL.

The V call is TRBV5-6, the J call TRBJ2-7; D not resolved. The CDR3 spans 11 residues. The V and J ends lost 2 bases and 7 bases respectively, with 7 bases between them. The V gene's germline CDR1 is SGHDT and CDR2 YYEEEE. In DNA form, the CDR3 reads TGTGCCAGCAGCTTACTCCTGGAGCAGTACTTC. It translates to CASSLLLEQYF.

This rearrangement joins TRBV27 to TRBJ2-7; perhaps TRBD1 as D (5 bases). V was pared by 5 bases and J by 2 bases, with 16 bases between. Germline V gene data show CDR1 as MNHEY and CDR2 as SMNVEV (reference sequence). This CDR3 contains 15 residues. CDR3 region: CASSPPTALTYEQYF. In nucleotides, the CDR3 is TGTGCCAGCAGTCCCCCGACAGCCCTTACCTACGAGCAGTACTTC.

This clonotype was recorded a few times. The V gene is TRBV9, the J gene TRBJ2-5; 10 nucleotides agree with TRBD2. J was trimmed by 4 bases and V by 4 bases; bases with no gene match: 10. This CDR3 is built from 16 residues. Germline V gene data show CDR1 as SGDLS and CDR2 as YYNGEE. For the CDR3, the DNA is TGTGCCAGCAGCCCGGGGAGCGGGGGGGTACCAGAGACCCAGTACTTC. Amino acids: CASSPGSGGVPETQYF.

This clonotype was picked up a small number of times. The chain carries TRBV2 and TRBJ2-3; D not certain. V lost 8 bases to trimming and J lost 2 bases, with 11 bases between them. The CDR3 runs 13 residues. Germline CDR1 SNHLY, CDR2 FYNNEI. The DNA of the CDR3 is TGTGCCAGCGACCCCACATACACAGATACGCAGTATTTT. Protein product: CASDPTYTDTQYF.